A single sample is the source of the 8 T cell receptor beta chains below, sequenced in a study of cytomegalovirus exposure and HLA in healthy donors. Data came from immunoSEQ multiplex PCR; TCRdb stores just in-frame clones and leaves some out. The table lists some 68,000 clones, roughly 96% of them singletons. The specimen sequenced was PBMCs. These receptors were taken from a man younger than 35 in good health and CMV-seronegative.

V is TRBV9 and J is TRBJ1-2; D remains ambiguous. V lost 2 bases, J lost 7 bases, and 15 bases lay in between. There are 14 residues in the CDR3. Germline CDR1 reads SGDLS; CDR2 reads YYNGEE. The CDR3 DNA reads TGTGCCAGCAGCGTGGTTGAGGGTTTAGGTGGCTACACCTTC. It encodes CASSVVEGLGGYTF.

The V gene is TRBV7-9, the J gene TRBJ2-3, with 7 bases lining up with TRBD1. After removal of 1 base from V and 12 bases from J, the junction contained 10 bases not matched to a gene. The CDR3 is made up of 14 amino acids. Germline lookup yields CDR1 SEHNR and CDR2 FQNEAQ (reference sequence). CDR3 bases: TGTGCCAGCAGCTTAGAACGGACAGGAAGATTTCAGTATTTT. Amino acid sequence: CASSLERTGRFQYF. Combining the CDR3 with reference TRBV7-9 and TRBJ2-3 gives the whole variable domain DTGVSQNPRHKITKRGQNVTFRCDPISEHNRLYWYRQTLGQGPEFLTYFQNEAQLEKSRLLSDRFSAERPKGSFSTLEIQRTEQGDSAMYLCASSLERTGRFQYFGPGTRLTVL.

V gene TRBV5-1 combines with J gene TRBJ2-1, with TRBD2 identical over 8 bases. With V trimmed by 3 bases and J by 2 bases, 19 bases remained unmatched. There are 20 residues in the CDR3. CDR1 and CDR2 from the germline V gene are SGHRS and YFSETQ. CDR3 bases: TGCGCCAGCAGCTATGAATATTTGCCATGGCGGGAGGCTGCCTACAATGAGCAGTTCTTC. Translated: CASSYEYLPWREAAYNEQFF.

The chain uses TRBV2 and TRBJ1-5, with 10 nucleotides matching TRBD1. CDR1 and CDR2 (germline): SNHLY, FYNNEI. The CDR3 has 15 residues. J was trimmed by 3 bases and V by 5 bases; bases with no gene match: 4. CDR3 nucleotide sequence: TGTGCCAGCAGTAGGGACAGGGGCTTCAATCAGCCCCAGCATTTT. This codes for CASSRDRGFNQPQHF.

The chain employs TRBV30 and TRBJ2-1, with D possibly TRBD2 on 6 matching bases. The V gene lost 0 bases and the J gene lost 2 bases, with 11 bases spanning the gap. Germline values: CDR1 GTSNPN, CDR2 SVGIG (reference sequence). The CDR3 extends over 15 amino acids. The CDR3 DNA sequence: TGTGCCTGGAGTGTTGCAGCGGGCCCCTACAATGAGCAGTTCTTC. As protein: CAWSVAAGPYNEQFF.

This clone was found once. The V and J genes are TRBV9 and TRBJ2-3, with TRBD2 matching 7 bases. V dropped 0 bases and J dropped 4; count of bases not matched to a gene: 5. Germline V gene lookup returns CDR1 SGDLS and CDR2 YYNGEE. CDR3 length: 15 residues. Here the CDR3 reads CASSVAGTKADTQYF. In DNA form, the CDR3 reads TGTGCCAGCAGCGTAGCCGGGACTAAGGCAGATACGCAGTATTTT.

V is TRBV28 and J is TRBJ2-5, with 7 nucleotides matching TRBD1. V lost 6 bases and J lost 5; bases outside the gene matches: 18. Germline loops: CDR1 MDHEN, CDR2 SYDVKM. The CDR3 contains 17 residues. The CDR3 loop is CASRPALQGSGLETQYF. The CDR3 nucleotides read TGTGCCAGCAGACCCGCTTTACAGGGGAGCGGACTGGAGACCCAGTACTTC.

The rearrangement links TRBV2 to TRBJ1-1, with a possible D match to TRBD1 (5 bases). The CDR3 is 14 amino acids. CDR1 and CDR2 from the germline V gene are SNHLY and FYNNEI. Deletions cut 1 base from V and 11 bases from J, with 17 bases between. CDR3 coding DNA: TGTGCCAGCAGTGAAGGCTGGAAGGGGAAGGGGGCTTTCTTT. Its translation is CASSEGWKGKGAFF.